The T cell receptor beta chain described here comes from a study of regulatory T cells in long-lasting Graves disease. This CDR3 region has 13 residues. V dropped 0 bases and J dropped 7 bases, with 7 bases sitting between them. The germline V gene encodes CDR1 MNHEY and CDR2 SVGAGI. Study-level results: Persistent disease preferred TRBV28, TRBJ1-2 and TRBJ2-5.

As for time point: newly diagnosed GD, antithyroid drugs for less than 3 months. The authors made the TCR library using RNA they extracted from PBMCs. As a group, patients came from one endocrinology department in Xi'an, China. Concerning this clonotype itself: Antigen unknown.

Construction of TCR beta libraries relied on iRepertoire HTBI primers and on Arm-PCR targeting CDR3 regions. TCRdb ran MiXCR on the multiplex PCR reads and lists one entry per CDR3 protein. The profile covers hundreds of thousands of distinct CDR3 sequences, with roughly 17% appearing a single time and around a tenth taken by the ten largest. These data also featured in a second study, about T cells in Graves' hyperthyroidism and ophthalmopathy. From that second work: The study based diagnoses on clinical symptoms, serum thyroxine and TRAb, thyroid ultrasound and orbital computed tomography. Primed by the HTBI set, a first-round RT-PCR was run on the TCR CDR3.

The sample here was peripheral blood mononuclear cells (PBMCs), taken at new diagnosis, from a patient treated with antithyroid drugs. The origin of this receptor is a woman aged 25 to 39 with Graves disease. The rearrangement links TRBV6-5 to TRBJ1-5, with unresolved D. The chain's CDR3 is CASSYSTEQPQHF. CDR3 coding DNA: TGTGCCAGCAGTTACTCGACGGAACAGCCCCAGCATTTT.